These T cell receptor beta chains were read from a single sample in a study of cytomegalovirus exposure and HLA in healthy donors. The method was immunoSEQ multiplex PCR; TCRdb's version includes in-frame clones alone and lacks a portion of them. Of around 150,000 clones listed, roughly 80% are singletons. Sequencing was carried out using PBMCs. These receptors all stem from a male donor in good health and CMV-seropositive. The CDR3 runs from the conserved cysteine through the conserved F or W. The D gene is left open where the match is weak. Not all rows give a size; the values are once, few, many and, for expanded clones, a class.

v_call,j_call,clone_size,d_call,cdr3_aa,cdr3_nt
TRBV9,TRBJ2-3,NA,NA,CASSVGSGSTDTQYF,TGTGCCAGCAGCGTGGGTAGCGGCAGCACAGATACGCAGTATTTT
TRBV11-2,TRBJ2-3,NA,NA,CASSISGSTDTQYF,TGTGCCAGCAGCATAAGCGGGAGCACAGATACGCAGTATTTT
TRBV18,TRBJ1-5,NA,NA,CASSEGRSNQPQHF,TGTGCCAGCTCAGAGGGTAGGAGCAATCAGCCCCAGCATTTT
TRBV19,TRBJ1-1,NA,NA,CASSTDGNRVETYTEAFF,TGTGCCAGTAGTACCGACGGGAACCGCGTCGAAACCTACACTGAAGCTTTCTTT
TRBV5-1,TRBJ2-1,NA,NA,CASSLGQTAKQFF,TGCGCCAGCAGCTTGGGTCAAACAGCCAAGCAGTTCTTC
TRBV11-2,TRBJ2-1,few,TRBD1,CASSPTGGYNEQFF,TGTGCCAGCAGCCCCACAGGGGGCTACAATGAGCAGTTCTTC
TRBV28,TRBJ1-5,NA,NA,CASSPGLVSFYSNQPQHF,TGTGCCAGCAGCCCAGGTCTCGTCTCTTTTTATAGCAATCAGCCCCAGCATTTT
TRBV28,TRBJ1-2,once,TRBD1,CASSPTGASRGYTF,TGTGCCAGCAGTCCGACAGGGGCCTCCAGAGGCTACACCTTC
TRBV28,TRBJ2-7,NA,NA,CASSLTVQKYF,TGTGCCAGCAGTTTAACGGTCCAAAAGTACTTC
TRBV29-1,TRBJ2-5,NA,NA,CSVEGQLEETQYF,TGCAGCGTTGAGGGGCAGTTGGAAGAGACCCAGTACTTC
TRBV28,TRBJ1-2,NA,NA,CASSRRQVYGYTF,TGTGCCAGCAGCCGACGACAGGTTTATGGCTACACCTTC
TRBV28,TRBJ2-7,NA,TRBD1,CASSWDTGGSTQYF,TGTGCCAGCAGTTGGGATACAGGGGGTTCTACGCAGTACTTC
TRBV14,TRBJ1-2,NA,NA,CASSPLRGTPGGYTF,TGTGCCAGCAGCCCCTTGCGAGGTACACCCGGTGGCTACACCTTC
TRBV28,TRBJ2-7,NA,TRBD2,CASITHSGRTEQYF,TGTGCCAGCATTACCCACAGCGGGAGGACGGAGCAGTACTTC
TRBV7-9,TRBJ2-3,NA,TRBD2,CASSPGASSGRTDTQYF,TGTGCCAGCAGCCCCGGGGCTTCCAGCGGGAGAACAGATACGCAGTATTTT
TRBV7-6,TRBJ1-4,NA,NA,CASSWGGPATNEKLFF,TGTGCCAGCAGCTGGGGGGGCCCGGCAACTAATGAAAAACTGTTTTTT
TRBV19,TRBJ2-1,NA,NA,CASSSGTIRGADEQFF,TGTGCCAGTAGTTCCGGGACTATTAGGGGGGCCGATGAGCAGTTCTTC
TRBV5-1,TRBJ1-2,NA,TRBD1,CASSSTRDRADYGYTF,TGCGCCAGCAGCTCGACCCGGGACAGGGCCGACTATGGCTACACCTTC
TRBV7-3,TRBJ1-6,NA,TRBD1,CASSLMTGDNSPLHF,TGTGCCAGCAGCTTAATGACAGGGGATAATTCACCCCTCCACTTT
TRBV7-2,TRBJ2-7,NA,TRBD2,CASSLDGTSTYEQYF,TGTGCCAGCAGCTTAGACGGGACTAGTACCTACGAGCAGTACTTC
TRBV19,TRBJ1-2,NA,NA,CASSIARFYGYTF,TGTGCCAGTAGTATAGCCAGGTTTTATGGCTACACCTTC
TRBV6-4,TRBJ2-1,NA,TRBD2,CASSQGLAGGRGNEQFF,TGTGCCAGCAGTCAGGGACTAGCGGGAGGAAGGGGCAATGAGCAGTTCTTC
TRBV27,TRBJ1-5,once,NA,CASSLAPLTGGYSNQPQHF,TGTGCCAGCAGTTTAGCGCCCCTAACTGGGGGGTATAGCAATCAGCCCCAGCATTTT